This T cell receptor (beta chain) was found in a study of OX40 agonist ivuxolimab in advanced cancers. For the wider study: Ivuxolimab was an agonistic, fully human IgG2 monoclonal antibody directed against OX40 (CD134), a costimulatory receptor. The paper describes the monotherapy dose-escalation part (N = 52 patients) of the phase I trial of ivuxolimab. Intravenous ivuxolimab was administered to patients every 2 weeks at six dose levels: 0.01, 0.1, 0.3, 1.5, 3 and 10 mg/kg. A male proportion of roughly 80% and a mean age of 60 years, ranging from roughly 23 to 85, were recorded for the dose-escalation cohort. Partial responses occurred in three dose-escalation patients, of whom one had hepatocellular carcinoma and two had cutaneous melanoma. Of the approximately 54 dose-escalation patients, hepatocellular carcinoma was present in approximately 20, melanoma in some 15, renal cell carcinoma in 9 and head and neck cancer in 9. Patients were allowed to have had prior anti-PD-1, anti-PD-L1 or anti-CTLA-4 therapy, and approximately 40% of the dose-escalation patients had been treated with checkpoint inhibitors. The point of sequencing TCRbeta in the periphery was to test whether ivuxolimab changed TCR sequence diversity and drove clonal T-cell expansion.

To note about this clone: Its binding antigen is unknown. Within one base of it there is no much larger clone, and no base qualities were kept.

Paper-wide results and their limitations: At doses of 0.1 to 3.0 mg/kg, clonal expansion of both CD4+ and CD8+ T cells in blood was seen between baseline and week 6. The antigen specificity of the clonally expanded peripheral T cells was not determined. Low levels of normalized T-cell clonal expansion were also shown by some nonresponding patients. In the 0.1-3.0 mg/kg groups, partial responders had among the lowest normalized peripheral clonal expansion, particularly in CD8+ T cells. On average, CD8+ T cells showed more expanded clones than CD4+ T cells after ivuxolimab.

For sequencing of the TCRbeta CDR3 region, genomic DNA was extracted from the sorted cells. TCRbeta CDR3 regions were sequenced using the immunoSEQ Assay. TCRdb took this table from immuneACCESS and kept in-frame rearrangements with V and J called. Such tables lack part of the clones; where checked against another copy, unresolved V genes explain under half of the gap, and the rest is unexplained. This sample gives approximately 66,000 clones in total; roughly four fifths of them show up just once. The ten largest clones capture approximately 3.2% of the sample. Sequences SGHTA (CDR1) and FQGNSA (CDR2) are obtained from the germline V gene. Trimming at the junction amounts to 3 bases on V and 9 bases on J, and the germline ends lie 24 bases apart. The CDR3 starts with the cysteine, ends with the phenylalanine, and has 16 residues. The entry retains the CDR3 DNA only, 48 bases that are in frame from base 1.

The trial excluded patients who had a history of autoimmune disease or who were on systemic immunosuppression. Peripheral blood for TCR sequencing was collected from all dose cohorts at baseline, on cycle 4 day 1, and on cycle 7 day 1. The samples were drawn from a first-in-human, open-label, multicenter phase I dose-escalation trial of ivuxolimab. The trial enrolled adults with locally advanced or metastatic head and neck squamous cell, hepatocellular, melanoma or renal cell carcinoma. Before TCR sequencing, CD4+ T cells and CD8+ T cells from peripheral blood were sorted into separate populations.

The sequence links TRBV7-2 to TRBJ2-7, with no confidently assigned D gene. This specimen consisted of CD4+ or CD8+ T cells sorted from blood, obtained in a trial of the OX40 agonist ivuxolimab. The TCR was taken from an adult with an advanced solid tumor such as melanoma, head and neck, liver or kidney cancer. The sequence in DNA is TGTGCCAGCAGCTTGATGACGACGCGATCCGGTGGCGGGCAGTACTTC. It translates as CASSLMTTRSGGGQYF.